This T cell receptor (beta chain) was recovered during a study of blood T cell repertoires in COVID-19 (dated by TCRdb to 2020 to 2022). For context, the study as a whole: Samples covering the acute and convalescent phases of COVID-19 were provided by collaborators in the United States, Italy and Spain. The prospective study material was composed of cDNA or gDNA derived from T cells, B-cell-depleted T cells, or PBMCs. Subjects who had been exposed to COVID-19, were actively infected with it, or had recovered from it provided the deeply sampled blood TCRbeta repertoires that made up the dataset. The repertoires were released in a freely available public database intended as a resource for research on the immune response to SARS-CoV-2. The samples were drawn from the first 160 participants of the ongoing ImmuneRACE study and from 1,200 or so subjects provided by 6 global collaborators. Sample metadata almost always included a de-identified subject ID, COVID-19 status, age in years and sex. Where available, HLA class I and class II types were taken from metadata supplied by the sample provider and were not determined by assay-based typing.

TCRbeta CDR3 regions were amplified from genomic DNA by means of the immunoSEQ Assay, a bias-controlled multiplex PCR. The published analysis was carried out like this. The number of nucleated cells in each sample was estimated by amplification of reference gene primers within the assay. Sequence reads were collapsed and filtered to measure the absolute abundance of every unique TCRbeta CDR3 rearrangement. For each sample, productive Simpson clonality was calculated as the square root of Simpson's diversity index across productive rearrangements. TCRdb took this table from immuneACCESS and kept in-frame rearrangements with V and J called. Such tables lack part of the clones; where checked against another copy, unresolved V genes explain under half of the gap, and the rest is unexplained. V and J calls and clone size are as listed in that table; D and trimming were resolved from the DNA. Recorded for this sample are about 270,000 clones; 70% to 90% of them occurred a single time. Over 3.5% of the sample is taken by the ten largest.

The paper's findings and limits, for the study overall: How much clinical and demographic metadata was included differed by source and by participant, and the metadata was provided uncurated.

Concerning this clone: Its antigen remains unidentified. No clone much larger than this one lies a single base away; base qualities are absent.

V trim: 6 bases; J trim: 6 bases; unmatched bases: 5. From a lookup of the germline V gene, CDR1 and CDR2 are WSHSY and SAAADI. The CDR3, cysteine through phenylalanine, is 15 amino acids long. Kept here is only the CDR3 DNA, which spans 45 bases and is read in frame from base 1. Collaborating institutions collected whole blood in K2EDTA tubes following their own protocols. For TCRbeta analysis, collaborators shipped samples as frozen whole blood, isolated PBMCs, or DNA extracted from either of those sample types. Recombination joined TRBV10-2 with TRBJ1-6; the junction holds 10 bases that match TRBD1. This TCR came from a woman between 50 and 59 years old with active or convalescent COVID-19. Sequenced input: peripheral blood. The DNA sequence reads TGCGCCAGCAGAACGACAGGGGGCAGTAATTCACCCCTCCACTTT. Translated, this is CASRTTGGSNSPLHF.